This T cell receptor (beta chain) was obtained from a study of blood T cell repertoires in COVID-19. Overall study: The cDNA or gDNA used as material had been derived from T cells, B-cell-depleted T cells, or PBMCs.

Trimming removed 6 bases from V and 0 bases from J, with 12 bases in between. The CDR3 has 14 residues. Germline CDR1 and CDR2: MNHEY and SVGAGI. Per the original data handling: It was from reference gene primer amplification that nucleated cell counts were estimated. The data were produced by immunoSEQ multiplex PCR, yet TCRdb's version contains in-frame clones alone and is incomplete. V, J and clone size are taken as reported in that table, and D and trimming were inferred from the DNA itself. The sample gives over 250,000 clones, around 90% of which show up once; roughly 2.6% is in the top ten. The TCR sequence derives from a man aged 55 to 69 who had recovered from COVID-19. This chain uses TRBV6-5 with TRBJ2-7, with D maybe TRBD2 (6 bases). Sample: PBMCs or T cells enriched from blood (not recorded which). The CDR3, as DNA: TGTGCCAGCAGCCGGGACTTACGCTCCTACGAGCAGTACTTC. Its translation: CASSRDLRSYEQYF.